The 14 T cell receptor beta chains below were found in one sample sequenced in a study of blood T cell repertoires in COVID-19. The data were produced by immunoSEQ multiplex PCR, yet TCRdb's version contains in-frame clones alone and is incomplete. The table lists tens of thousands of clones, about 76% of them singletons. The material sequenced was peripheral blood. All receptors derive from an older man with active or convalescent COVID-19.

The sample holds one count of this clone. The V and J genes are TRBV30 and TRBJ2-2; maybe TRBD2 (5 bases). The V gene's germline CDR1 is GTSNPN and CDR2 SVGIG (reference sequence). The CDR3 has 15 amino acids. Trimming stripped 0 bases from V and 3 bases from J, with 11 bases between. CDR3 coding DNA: TGTGCCTGGAGTGTATCTTACGGGGACACCGGGGAGCTGTTTTTT. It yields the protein CAWSVSYGDTGELFF.

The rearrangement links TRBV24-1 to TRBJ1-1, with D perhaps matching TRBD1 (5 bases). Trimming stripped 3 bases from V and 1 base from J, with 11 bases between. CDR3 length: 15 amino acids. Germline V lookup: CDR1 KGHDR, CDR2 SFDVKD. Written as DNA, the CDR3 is TGTGCCACCAGTGATCCTTCCACAGGGAACACTGAAGCTTTCTTT. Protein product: CATSDPSTGNTEAFF.

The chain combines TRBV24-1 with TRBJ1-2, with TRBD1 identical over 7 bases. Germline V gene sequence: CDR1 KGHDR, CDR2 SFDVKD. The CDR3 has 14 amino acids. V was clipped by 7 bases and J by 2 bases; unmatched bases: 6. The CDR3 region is CATSRQGVNYGYTF. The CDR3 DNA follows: TGTGCCACCAGCCGACAGGGCGTGAACTATGGCTACACCTTC.

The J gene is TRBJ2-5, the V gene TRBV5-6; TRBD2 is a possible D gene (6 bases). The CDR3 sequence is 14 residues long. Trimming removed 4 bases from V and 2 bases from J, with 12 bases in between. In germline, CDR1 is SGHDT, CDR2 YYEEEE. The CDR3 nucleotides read TGTGCCAGCAGCGGAACCGGGAGACAAGAGACCCAGTACTTC. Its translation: CASSGTGRQETQYF.

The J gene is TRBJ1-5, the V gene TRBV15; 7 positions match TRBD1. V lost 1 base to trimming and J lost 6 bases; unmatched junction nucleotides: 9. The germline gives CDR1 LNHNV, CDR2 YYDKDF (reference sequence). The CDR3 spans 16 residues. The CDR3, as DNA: TGTGCCACCAGCAGAGTCAGACAGGGTGCGGCTCAGCCCCAGCATTTT. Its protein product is CATSRVRQGAAQPQHF.

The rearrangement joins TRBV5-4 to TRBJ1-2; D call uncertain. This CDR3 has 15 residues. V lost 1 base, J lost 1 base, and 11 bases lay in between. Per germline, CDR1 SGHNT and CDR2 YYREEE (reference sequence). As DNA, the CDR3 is TGTGCCAGCAGCTTGCTTACGGGGATTAACTATGGCTACACCTTC. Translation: CASSLLTGINYGYTF.

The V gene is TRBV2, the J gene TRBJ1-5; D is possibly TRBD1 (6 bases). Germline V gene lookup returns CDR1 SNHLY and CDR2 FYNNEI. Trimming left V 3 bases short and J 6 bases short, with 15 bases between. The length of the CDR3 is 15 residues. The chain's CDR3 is CASSEKGTSGQPQHF. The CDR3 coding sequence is TGTGCCAGCAGTGAGAAAGGGACATCGGGTCAGCCCCAGCATTTT.

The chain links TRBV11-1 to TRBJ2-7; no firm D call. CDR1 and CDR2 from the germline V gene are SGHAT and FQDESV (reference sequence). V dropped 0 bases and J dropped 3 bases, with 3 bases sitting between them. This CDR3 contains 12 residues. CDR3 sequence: CASSLASYEQYF. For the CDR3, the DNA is TGTGCCAGCAGCTTAGCGAGCTACGAGCAGTACTTC.

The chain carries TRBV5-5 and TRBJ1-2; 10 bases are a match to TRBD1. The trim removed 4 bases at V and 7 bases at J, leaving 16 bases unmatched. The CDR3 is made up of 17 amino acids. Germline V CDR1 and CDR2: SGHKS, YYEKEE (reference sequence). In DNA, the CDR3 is TGTGCCAGCAGCATAAGACAGGGGGCGCCGGAAGGTCGTGGCTACACCTTC. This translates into CASSIRQGAPEGRGYTF. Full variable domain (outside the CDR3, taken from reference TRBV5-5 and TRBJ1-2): DAGVTQSPTHLIKTRGQQVTLRCSPISGHKSVSWYQQVLGQGPQFIFQYYEKEERGRGNFPDRFSARQFPNYSSELNVNALLLGDSALYLCASSIRQGAPEGRGYTFGSGTRLTVV.

In nucleotides, the CDR3 is TGTGCCAGCAGCTTAGGGACAAAGACAGATACGCAGTATTTT. Its protein product is CASSLGTKTDTQYF. The chain is built from TRBV11-2 and TRBJ2-3, with D maybe TRBD1 (5 bases). Germline CDR1 and CDR2: SGHAT and FQNNGV. The V gene lost 1 base and the J gene lost 3 bases, with 8 bases spanning the gap. The length of the CDR3 is 14 residues. Drawing the rest from reference TRBV11-2 and TRBJ2-3, the complete variable domain is EAGVAQSPRYKIIEKRQSVAFWCNPISGHATLYWYQQILGQGPKLLIQFQNNGVVDDSQLPKDRFSAERLKGVDSTLKIQPAKLEDSAVYLCASSLGTKTDTQYFGPGTRLTVL.

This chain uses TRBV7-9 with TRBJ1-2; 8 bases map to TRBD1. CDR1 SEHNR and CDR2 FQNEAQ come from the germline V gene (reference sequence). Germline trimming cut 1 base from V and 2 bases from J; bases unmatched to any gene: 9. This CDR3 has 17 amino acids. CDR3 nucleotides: TGTGCCAGCAGCTTAGATCCCGGACAGGGAACCAACTATGGCTACACCTTC. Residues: CASSLDPGQGTNYGYTF.

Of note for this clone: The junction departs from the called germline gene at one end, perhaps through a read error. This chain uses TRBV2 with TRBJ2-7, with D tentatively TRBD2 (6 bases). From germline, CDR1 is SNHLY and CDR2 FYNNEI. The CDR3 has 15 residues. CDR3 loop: CASTESAGGFYEQYF. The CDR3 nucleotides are TGTGCCAGCACTGAATCCGCCGGAGGGTTCTACGAGCAGTACTTC.

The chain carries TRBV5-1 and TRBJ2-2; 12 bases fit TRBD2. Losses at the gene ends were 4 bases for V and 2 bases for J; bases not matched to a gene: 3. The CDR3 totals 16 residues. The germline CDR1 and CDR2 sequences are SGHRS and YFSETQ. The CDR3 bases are TGCGCCAGCAGCGGACTAGCGGGGACAAACACCGGGGAGCTGTTTTTT. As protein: CASSGLAGTNTGELFF.

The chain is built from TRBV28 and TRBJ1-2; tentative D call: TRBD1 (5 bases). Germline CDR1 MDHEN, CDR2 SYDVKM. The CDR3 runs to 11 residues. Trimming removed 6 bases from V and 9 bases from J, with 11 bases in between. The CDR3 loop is CASSRPGRYTF. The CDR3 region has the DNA TGTGCCAGCAGCAGGCCAGGGCGCTACACCTTC.